A single sample is the source of the 12 T cell receptor beta chains below, sequenced in a study of regulatory T cells in long-lasting Graves disease. Arm-PCR of CDR3 regions and iRepertoire HTBI primers were the basis on which TCR beta libraries were built. One entry per CDR3 protein results from TCRdb running MiXCR on the multiplex PCR reads. Of a few hundred thousand distinct CDR3 sequences in the sample, approximately 13% are singletons; the top ten hold roughly 10%. Time point here: newly diagnosed GD, antithyroid drugs for less than 3 months. Construction of the TCR library relied on RNA isolated from PBMCs. The same specimen was also included in a second study, on T cells in Graves' hyperthyroidism and ophthalmopathy.

Material: peripheral blood mononuclear cells (PBMCs), obtained at new diagnosis, from a patient treated with antithyroid drugs. These TCRs come from a man under 40 with Graves disease.

This clonotype was picked up a small number of times. This chain connects TRBV27 to TRBJ2-7; 7 nucleotides align to TRBD2. CDR1 and CDR2 from the germline V gene are MNHEY and SMNVEV (reference sequence). The CDR3 spans 14 residues. J gave up 1 base and V 6 bases, and 6 bases lay outside the gene matches. CDR3 coding DNA: TGTGCCAGCAGATTCCTAGCGGAATCCTACGAGCAGTACTTC. Protein sequence: CASRFLAESYEQYF.

Notes on this clonotype: One end of the junction varies from germline; a read error may be responsible. The chain uses TRBV9 and TRBJ1-1; TRBD1 might be the D (5 bases). The CDR3 has 17 residues. CDR1 is SGDLS, CDR2 YYNGEE, per germline. The CDR3 sequence is CASRGLGEEEMNAEAFF. Here the CDR3 DNA reads TGTGCCAGCAGGGGACTAGGGGAAGAGGAGATGAACGCTGAAGCTTTCTTT.

This clonotype was counted between two and nine times. The CDR3, as DNA: TGCAGTGCTAGACCCGGGACTAGCGGGGCAGGCCCCGTTTTCACTATGGTGGGCACAGATACGCAGTATTTT. The encoded protein is CSARPGTSGAGPVFTMVGTDTQYF. The chain has TRBV20-1 and TRBJ2-3, with 13 bases fitting TRBD2. Germline CDR1 DFQATT, CDR2 SNEGSKA (reference sequence). This CDR3 spans 24 amino acids. V dropped 2 bases and J dropped 1; count of bases not matched to a gene: 27.

This clonotype was counted at least ten times. CDR3 sequence reads: CATSAHRGTEAFF. CDR3 nucleotide sequence: TGTGCCACCAGTGCTCACAGGGGGACTGAAGCTTTCTTT. The rearrangement joins TRBV24-1 to TRBJ1-1; 8 bases are a match to TRBD1. CDR1 and CDR2 from the germline V gene are KGHDR and SFDVKD. The CDR3 consists of 13 residues. V was clipped by 5 bases and J by 5 bases; unmatched bases: 3.

This clonotype has only a few counts. The chain is built from TRBV10-1 and TRBJ2-4, with TRBD1 identical over 8 bases. The CDR3 is 17 amino acids. With 6 bases clipped from V and 1 base from J, the junction kept 11 bases outside the gene matches. Germline-derived CDR1 and CDR2 are WNHNN and SYGVQD (reference sequence). CDR3: CASRKPLTGEAKNIQYF. Here the CDR3 DNA reads TGCGCCAGCAGGAAACCCTTGACAGGGGAGGCCAAAAACATTCAGTACTTC.

In its sample, this clonotype was seen many times. The chain joins TRBV5-1 to TRBJ2-1; TRBD1 aligns across 8 bases. The CDR3 has 15 amino acids. Unmatched junction bases numbered 7, after V lost 1 base and J lost 7 bases. Germline lookup yields CDR1 SGHRS and CDR2 YFSETQ. The CDR3 reads CASSLTGQVFNEQFF. CDR3 coding DNA: TGCGCCAGCAGCTTGACGGGACAGGTGTTTAATGAGCAGTTCTTC.

This clonotype was observed many times. V is TRBV12-3 or TRBV12-4 and J is TRBJ2-3, with 8 bases aligning to TRBD2. V shed 6 bases, J shed 4 bases, and the junction held 3 bases outside the gene matches. The CDR3 runs 13 residues. The CDR3 sequence: CASSSTSADTQYF. CDR3 nucleotide sequence: TGTGCCAGCAGCTCGACTAGCGCAGATACGCAGTATTTT.

This clonotype was detected only a few times. This chain joins TRBV18 and TRBJ2-5; D not resolved. CDR1 is KGHSH, CDR2 LQKENI, per germline. The CDR3 runs 14 residues. V lost 1 base and J lost 3, with 9 bases in between. The CDR3 DNA reads as TGTGCCAGCTCACCACTCCAGCCCAAAGAGACCCAGTACTTC. Amino acids: CASSPLQPKETQYF.

Only a few counts were recorded for this clonotype. This chain joins TRBV7-9 and TRBJ2-3; TRBD2 agrees at 8 bases. The CDR3 covers 18 residues. Germline CDR1 is SEHNR and CDR2 is FQNEAQ (reference sequence). Trimming at V came to 3 bases and at J to 2 bases, leaving 13 bases not matched to a gene. CDR3 in amino acids: CASSFPGGDAVLTDTQYF. CDR3 DNA sequence: TGTGCCAGCAGCTTCCCGGGGGGGGACGCGGTGCTCACAGATACGCAGTATTTT. Combining the CDR3 with reference TRBV7-9 and TRBJ2-3 gives the whole variable domain DTGVSQNPRHKITKRGQNVTFRCDPISEHNRLYWYRQTLGQGPEFLTYFQNEAQLEKSRLLSDRFSAERPKGSFSTLEIQRTEQGDSAMYLCASSFPGGDAVLTDTQYFGPGTRLTVL.

This clonotype was counted a few times. This could be a read error, since a much larger clone is one nucleotide away. The chain uses TRBV24-1 and TRBJ1-5, with 11 bases identical to TRBD1. This CDR3 contains 16 residues. Germline V lookup: CDR1 KGHDR, CDR2 SFDVKD. DNA of the CDR3: TGTGCCACCGGTGAGCGGGACAGGGGGTTCGATCAGCCCCAGCATTTT. Translating gives CATGERDRGFDQPQHF.

This clonotype has a count of ten or more. V and J are TRBV10-3 and TRBJ2-6; possible D gene TRBD1, 5 bases. The germline V gene encodes CDR1 ENHRY and CDR2 SYGVKD. Trimming stripped 2 bases from V and 0 bases from J, with 5 bases between. The CDR3 loop spans 15 amino acids. The CDR3 DNA is TGTGCCATCAGTGAGGGGGCCTCTGGGGCCAACGTCCTGACTTTC. This gives the protein CAISEGASGANVLTF.

Of note for this clonotype: A much larger clone differs by one base, so this may be a read error. The CDR3 does not end in the conserved phenylalanine or tryptophan, so this is likely a read error. The CDR3 DNA sequence: TGTGCCAGCAGCTCAATGACTCGGTTTGGCAATCAGCCCCAGCATTCT. Amino acids: CASSSMTRFGNQPQHS. The chain has TRBV6-1 and TRBJ1-5; no reliable D call. The CDR3 loop spans 16 amino acids. CDR1 MNHNS and CDR2 SASEGT come from the germline V gene. V was cut by 6 bases and J by 2 bases, with 17 bases left in between.